A selection of T cell receptor beta chains follows, all from one sample in a study of blood T cell repertoires in COVID-19. Libraries were prepared by immunoSEQ multiplex PCR; TCRdb keeps only in-frame clonotypes and omits some of them. The data show about 94,000 clones, 75% to 90% seen once. The specimen was peripheral blood. These receptors all come from a human donor in a cohort sampled during active COVID-19. The CDR3 runs from the conserved cysteine through the conserved F or W. Each record gives: clone size, CDR3 length, J gene, D gene, V gene, CDR3 DNA, CDR3 protein. The D gene is left open where the match is weak. Where a row states a size, it is once, few, many or the class of an expanded clone; other rows omit it.

clone size: .; CDR3 length: 15; J gene: TRBJ2-6; D gene: .; V gene: TRBV15; CDR3 DNA: TGTGCCACCAGTCTATCTCAGGGAATCGCCAACGTCCTGACTTTC; CDR3 protein: CATSLSQGIANVLTF
clone size: few; CDR3 length: 14; J gene: TRBJ2-7; D gene: .; V gene: TRBV7-9; CDR3 DNA: TGTGCCAGCAGCGTACTGGGGCGGGACTACGAGCAGTACTTC; CDR3 protein: CASSVLGRDYEQYF
clone size: .; CDR3 length: 14; J gene: TRBJ1-1; D gene: .; V gene: TRBV3-1/TRBV3-2; CDR3 DNA: TGTGCCAGCAGCCCCATCTCAGGGTCCACTGAAGCTTTCTTT; CDR3 protein: CASSPISGSTEAFF
clone size: .; CDR3 length: 13; J gene: TRBJ2-2; D gene: .; V gene: TRBV6-6; CDR3 DNA: TGTGCCAGCGTGCGGGGAAGGTCCGGGGAGCTGTTTTTT; CDR3 protein: CASVRGRSGELFF
clone size: .; CDR3 length: 11; J gene: TRBJ2-7; D gene: .; V gene: TRBV7-2; CDR3 DNA: TGTGCCAGCAGCTCGCGCCGGGAGCAGTACTTC; CDR3 protein: CASSSRREQYF
clone size: .; CDR3 length: 15; J gene: TRBJ2-1; D gene: TRBD2; V gene: TRBV15; CDR3 DNA: TGTGCCACCAGCAGACGGGCGGGAGGATACAATGAGCAGTTCTTC; CDR3 protein: CATSRRAGGYNEQFF
clone size: .; CDR3 length: 13; J gene: TRBJ2-5; D gene: TRBD1; V gene: TRBV5-1; CDR3 DNA: TGCGCCAGCGGGAAGACAGGGGGAGAGACCCAGTACTTC; CDR3 protein: CASGKTGGETQYF
clone size: once; CDR3 length: 16; J gene: TRBJ1-3; D gene: .; V gene: TRBV4-1; CDR3 DNA: TGCGCCAGCAGCCAAGTTGGAGCCGGCGGTGGAAACACCATATATTTT; CDR3 protein: CASSQVGAGGGNTIYF
clone size: .; CDR3 length: 17; J gene: TRBJ1-2; D gene: TRBD1; V gene: TRBV11-3; CDR3 DNA: TGTGCCAGCAGCTTAGATCACGGGGGACAGTTAAACTATGGCTACACCTTC; CDR3 protein: CASSLDHGGQLNYGYTF
clone size: .; CDR3 length: 15; J gene: TRBJ2-3; D gene: TRBD2; V gene: TRBV20-1; CDR3 DNA: TGCAGTGCTAGTGGTGCGGGGGGGCCCTGGGATACGCAGTATTTT; CDR3 protein: CSASGAGGPWDTQYF
clone size: .; CDR3 length: 17; J gene: TRBJ2-7; D gene: .; V gene: TRBV6-2/TRBV6-3; CDR3 DNA: TGTGCCAGCAGTCCCTCCCCGTGGGCGCTTCGTACCTACGAGCAGTACTTC; CDR3 protein: CASSPSPWALRTYEQYF
clone size: .; CDR3 length: 16; J gene: TRBJ1-2; D gene: TRBD1; V gene: TRBV3-1/TRBV3-2; CDR3 DNA: TGTGCCAGCAGCCCAGAGAGTCAGACAGGGGACTATGGCTACACCTTC; CDR3 protein: CASSPESQTGDYGYTF
clone size: .; CDR3 length: 14; J gene: TRBJ1-1; D gene: TRBD1; V gene: TRBV28; CDR3 DNA: TGTGCCAGCAGCCCCGGGACAGTTAACACTGAAGCTTTCTTT; CDR3 protein: CASSPGTVNTEAFF
clone size: once; CDR3 length: 14; J gene: TRBJ1-2; D gene: .; V gene: TRBV9; CDR3 DNA: TGTGCCAGCAGCGAAGGACAGACCTATTATGGCTACACCTTC; CDR3 protein: CASSEGQTYYGYTF
clone size: .; CDR3 length: 13; J gene: TRBJ1-1; D gene: .; V gene: TRBV27; CDR3 DNA: TGTGCCAGCAGTTTCTTAGAGAACACTGAAGCTTTCTTT; CDR3 protein: CASSFLENTEAFF
clone size: few; CDR3 length: 14; J gene: TRBJ1-6; D gene: .; V gene: TRBV28; CDR3 DNA: TGTGCCAGCTGGGTTGGGCTCGATAATTCACCCCTCCACTTT; CDR3 protein: CASWVGLDNSPLHF
clone size: .; CDR3 length: 13; J gene: TRBJ2-7; D gene: .; V gene: TRBV29-1; CDR3 DNA: TGCAGCGTTATTCTCGGGACACATCGCGAGCAGTACTTC; CDR3 protein: CSVILGTHREQYF
clone size: .; CDR3 length: 14; J gene: TRBJ2-7; D gene: TRBD1; V gene: TRBV10-3; CDR3 DNA: TGTGCCATCAGTACGGGGACAGGGCCCTACGAGCAGTACTTC; CDR3 protein: CAISTGTGPYEQYF
clone size: .; CDR3 length: 19; J gene: TRBJ2-1; D gene: TRBD2; V gene: TRBV18; CDR3 DNA: TGTGCCAGCTCACCTTATAGGACTAGCGGCCTAAGCTCCTACAATGAGCAGTTCTTC; CDR3 protein: CASSPYRTSGLSSYNEQFF
clone size: few; CDR3 length: 16; J gene: TRBJ2-7; D gene: .; V gene: TRBV4-1; CDR3 DNA: TGCGCCAGCAGCCAAGAAAGGGAGGTCATATCCTACGAGCAGTACTTC; CDR3 protein: CASSQEREVISYEQYF
clone size: .; CDR3 length: 14; J gene: TRBJ2-3; D gene: .; V gene: TRBV5-1; CDR3 DNA: TGCGCCAGCAGCGGGGGCGGGTCCACGGATACGCAGTATTTT; CDR3 protein: CASSGGGSTDTQYF
clone size: once; CDR3 length: 11; J gene: TRBJ1-4; D gene: .; V gene: TRBV19; CDR3 DNA: TGTGCCAGTAGTATTGACCTAGAACTGTTTTTT; CDR3 protein: CASSIDLELFF
clone size: once; CDR3 length: 14; J gene: TRBJ2-7; D gene: .; V gene: TRBV3-1/TRBV3-2; CDR3 DNA: TGTGCCAGCAGCCAAGAAGGGGGAAGTTACGAGCAGTACTTC; CDR3 protein: CASSQEGGSYEQYF
clone size: .; CDR3 length: 16; J gene: TRBJ2-7; D gene: TRBD2; V gene: TRBV5-4; CDR3 DNA: TGTGCCAGCAGCCAGGGCGGGGGAGGAACCGCCTACGAGCAGTACTTC; CDR3 protein: CASSQGGGGTAYEQYF
clone size: .; CDR3 length: 15; J gene: TRBJ2-3; D gene: TRBD1; V gene: TRBV11-2; CDR3 DNA: TGTGCCAGCAGCTTCGACAGGGGAGGCACAGATACGCAGTATTTT; CDR3 protein: CASSFDRGGTDTQYF
clone size: .; CDR3 length: 13; J gene: TRBJ1-4; D gene: .; V gene: TRBV18; CDR3 DNA: TGTGCCAGCTCGCCGCCTATGAATGAAAAACTGTTTTTT; CDR3 protein: CASSPPMNEKLFF
clone size: .; CDR3 length: 17; J gene: TRBJ1-4; D gene: .; V gene: TRBV4-1; CDR3 DNA: TGCGCCAGCAGCCACTCGCGAGGGAGGGCCCGTGATGAAAAACTGTTTTTT; CDR3 protein: CASSHSRGRARDEKLFF
clone size: few; CDR3 length: 14; J gene: TRBJ1-5; D gene: .; V gene: TRBV27; CDR3 DNA: TGTGCCAGCAGTTTGGCAGGGCCGGGCCAGCCCCAGCATTTT; CDR3 protein: CASSLAGPGQPQHF
clone size: .; CDR3 length: 13; J gene: TRBJ1-2; D gene: TRBD1; V gene: TRBV2; CDR3 DNA: TGTGCCAGAAGGACAGGGGGTACTTATGGCTACACCTTC; CDR3 protein: CARRTGGTYGYTF
clone size: .; CDR3 length: 13; J gene: TRBJ2-7; D gene: TRBD1; V gene: TRBV2; CDR3 DNA: TGTGCCAGCAGAGGGCAGGGGGCCTACGAGCAGTACTTC; CDR3 protein: CASRGQGAYEQYF
clone size: .; CDR3 length: 15; J gene: TRBJ2-7; D gene: TRBD1; V gene: TRBV6-5; CDR3 DNA: TGTGCCAGCAGCCGGGACAGGGGCCCCGGGCGGGAGCAGTACTTC; CDR3 protein: CASSRDRGPGREQYF
clone size: .; CDR3 length: 14; J gene: TRBJ2-7; D gene: TRBD2; V gene: TRBV5-1; CDR3 DNA: TGCGCCAGCAGCTTCGTGGGAGGGCCGAGAGAGCAGTACTTC; CDR3 protein: CASSFVGGPREQYF
clone size: .; CDR3 length: 13; J gene: TRBJ2-1; D gene: TRBD2; V gene: TRBV7-3; CDR3 DNA: TGTGCCAGCTCGATAGGGGAGGGCCGCGAGCAGTTCTTC; CDR3 protein: CASSIGEGREQFF
clone size: few; CDR3 length: 15; J gene: TRBJ1-5; D gene: TRBD1; V gene: TRBV25-1; CDR3 DNA: TGTGCCAGCAGTGATACTCACAGGGGCGACCAGCCCCAGCATTTT; CDR3 protein: CASSDTHRGDQPQHF
clone size: .; CDR3 length: 10; J gene: TRBJ1-2; D gene: .; V gene: TRBV6-5; CDR3 DNA: TGTGCCAGCAGACCTCGGGGCTACACCTTC; CDR3 protein: CASRPRGYTF
clone size: .; CDR3 length: 15; J gene: TRBJ2-2; D gene: .; V gene: TRBV5-1; CDR3 DNA: TGCGCCAGCAGGACGACTCCGGGACACACCGGGGAGTTGTTTTTT; CDR3 protein: CASRTTPGHTGELFF
clone size: .; CDR3 length: 20; J gene: TRBJ2-7; D gene: TRBD2; V gene: TRBV18; CDR3 DNA: TGTGCCAGCTCACCAATGGGTGGGGACAGGTCTAGCGGGAGTTCATACGAGCAGTACTTC; CDR3 protein: CASSPMGGDRSSGSSYEQYF
clone size: .; CDR3 length: 14; J gene: TRBJ2-5; D gene: TRBD2; V gene: TRBV5-1; CDR3 DNA: TGCGCCAGCGGTGGCGGGAGGGCCCTTGAGACCCAGTACTTC; CDR3 protein: CASGGGRALETQYF
clone size: .; CDR3 length: 13; J gene: TRBJ2-2; D gene: .; V gene: TRBV18; CDR3 DNA: TGTGCCAGCTCTCCAGGGCGAACCGGGGAGCTGTTTTTT; CDR3 protein: CASSPGRTGELFF
clone size: few; CDR3 length: 15; J gene: TRBJ2-7; D gene: TRBD1; V gene: TRBV28; CDR3 DNA: TGTGCCAGCAGACAGACCGGGACAGGGTTTCGCGAGCAGTACTTC; CDR3 protein: CASRQTGTGFREQYF
clone size: few; CDR3 length: 12; J gene: TRBJ2-7; D gene: .; V gene: TRBV30; CDR3 DNA: TGTGCCTGCCGCCGGATGACCGGGGAGCAGTACTTC; CDR3 protein: CACRRMTGEQYF
clone size: few; CDR3 length: 15; J gene: TRBJ2-7; D gene: TRBD2; V gene: TRBV18; CDR3 DNA: TGTGCCAGCTCACCGGGGATCGCGGGGGATGTCAAGCAGTACTTC; CDR3 protein: CASSPGIAGDVKQYF
clone size: .; CDR3 length: 14; J gene: TRBJ1-3; D gene: .; V gene: TRBV19; CDR3 DNA: TGTGCCAGTACCCCAAGGGGGATGGGAAACACCATATATTTT; CDR3 protein: CASTPRGMGNTIYF
clone size: .; CDR3 length: 14; J gene: TRBJ1-6; D gene: TRBD1; V gene: TRBV7-9; CDR3 DNA: TGTGCCAGCAGCCACTGGACAGGGGTTTCACCCCTCCACTTT; CDR3 protein: CASSHWTGVSPLHF
clone size: .; CDR3 length: 14; J gene: TRBJ1-6; D gene: TRBD1; V gene: TRBV7-2; CDR3 DNA: TGTGCCAGCAGTCCCGGGACAGAGAATTCACCCCTCCACTTT; CDR3 protein: CASSPGTENSPLHF